One T cell receptor (beta chain) is described in this entry. These data are taken from a study of early T cells in non-severe SARS-CoV-2 infection. Unique molecular identifiers tagged individual cDNA molecules. Each CDR3 protein is one row after TCRdb ran MiXCR on the 5' RACE reads. The sample contains under 75,000 distinct CDR3 sequences, around 13% of which appear only once. The clonotype originates from an adult who was a healthcare worker with PCR-confirmed SARS-CoV-2 infection or an uninfected control (not recorded which). The sample was whole blood.

The DNA for the CDR3 is TGTGCCAGCAGCCCCCCACAAAGGCTGGGAGGCAACGAGCAGTACTTC. It is translated as CASSPPQRLGGNEQYF. The chain uses TRBV5-8 and TRBJ2-7; possible D gene TRBD2, 6 bases. Trimming pared 4 bases from V and 5 bases from J, leaving 22 bases between. The CDR3 has 16 amino acids. The V gene's germline CDR1 is SGHTS and CDR2 YDEGEE.